Each of the 4 T cell receptor beta chains below was sequenced from the same sample in a study of blood T cell repertoires in COVID-19. Clones were sequenced by immunoSEQ multiplex PCR, and TCRdb holds only the in-frame ones, with some missing. The profile shows over 200,000 clones, 80% to 90% of them singletons. The sequenced sample consisted of PBMCs or T cells enriched from blood (not recorded which). The receptors stem from a middle-aged man who had recovered from COVID-19.

This chain joins TRBV5-1 and TRBJ1-4, with D possibly matching TRBD1 (6 bases). V lost 1 base and J lost 0, with 10 bases in between. The CDR3 contains 16 residues. CDR1 is SGHRS, CDR2 YFSETQ, per germline. The CDR3 DNA reads TGCGCCAGCAGCTTGACAGGGAGTGCAACTAATGAAAAACTGTTTTTT. Its protein is CASSLTGSATNEKLFF.

The V and J genes are TRBV28 and TRBJ2-5; 8 nucleotides agree with TRBD2. The trim removed 5 bases at V and 3 bases at J, leaving 8 bases unmatched. The germline gives CDR1 MDHEN, CDR2 SYDVKM. CDR3 length equals 15 residues. The CDR3, as DNA: TGTGCCAGCAGTCTGGGGGGAGCGGGAGAAGAGACCCAGTACTTC. Its protein is CASSLGGAGEETQYF.

The rearrangement uses TRBV5-1 and TRBJ2-7, with D possibly TRBD2 on 6 matching bases. CDR1 is SGHRS, CDR2 YFSETQ, per germline. V shed 1 base and J shed 3 bases, with 8 bases lying between them. The CDR3 totals 13 residues. CDR3 DNA sequence: TGCGCCAGCAGCTTGCCCGGGGGCTACGAGCAGTACTTC. Translating it yields CASSLPGGYEQYF.

A few counts support this clone. The chain is built from TRBV19 and TRBJ2-1, with D maybe TRBD2 (5 bases). The CDR3 extends over 15 amino acids. Trimming removed 8 bases at V and 2 bases at J, with 16 bases between. Germline V gene lookup returns CDR1 LNHDA and CDR2 SQIVND (reference sequence). DNA for the CDR3: TGTGCCAGTGAGCCGGGAACTTCCCCCTACAATGAGCAGTTCTTC. Its protein product is CASEPGTSPYNEQFF.